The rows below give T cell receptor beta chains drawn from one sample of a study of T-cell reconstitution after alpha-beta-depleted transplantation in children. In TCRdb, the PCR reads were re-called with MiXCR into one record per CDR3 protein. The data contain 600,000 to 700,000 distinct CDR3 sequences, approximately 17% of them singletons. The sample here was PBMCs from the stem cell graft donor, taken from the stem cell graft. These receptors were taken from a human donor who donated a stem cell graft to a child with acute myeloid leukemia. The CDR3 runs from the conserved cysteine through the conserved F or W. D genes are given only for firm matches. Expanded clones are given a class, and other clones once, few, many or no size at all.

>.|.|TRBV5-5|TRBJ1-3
TGTGCCAGCAGCTTGGCCAGGGTTCGAAGGTCTGCTGGAAACACCATATATTTT
CASSLARVRRSAGNTIYF
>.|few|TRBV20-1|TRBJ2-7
TGCAGTGCTCTAAGGTCAGGGAAAGAAGAGCAGTACTTC
CSALRSGKEEQYF
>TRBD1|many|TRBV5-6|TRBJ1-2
TGTGCCAGCAGCGCCCGGACAGGGATTCATAACTATGGCTACACCTTC
CASSARTGIHNYGYTF
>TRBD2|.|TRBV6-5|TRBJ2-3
TGTGCCAGCAGTTTTCTTGGCAGCGGGGAAAGCACAGATACGCAGTATTTT
CASSFLGSGESTDTQYF
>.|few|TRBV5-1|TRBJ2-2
TGCGCCAGCACTGATAATTTCCTGGACACCGGGGAGCTGTTTTTT
CASTDNFLDTGELFF
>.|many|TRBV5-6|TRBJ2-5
TGTGCCAGCAGCTTGGCCTATGAGACCCAGTACTTC
CASSLAYETQYF
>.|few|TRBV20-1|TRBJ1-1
TGCAGTGGGTTGGGGGGCCCGTTGAACACTGAAGCTTTCTTT
CSGLGGPLNTEAFF
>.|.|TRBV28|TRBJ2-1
TGTGCCACTCGGCGGGTAAGCTCCTACAATGAGCAGTTCTTC
CATRRVSSYNEQFF
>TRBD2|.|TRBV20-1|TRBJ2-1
TGCAGTGCTAGTTACGGGGGGGCTTCCTCCTACAATGAGCAGTTCTTC
CSASYGGASSYNEQFF
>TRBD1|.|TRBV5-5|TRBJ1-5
TGTGCCAGCAGCTCTATCCCCTCCGACAGGGGCCGGCCCCAGCATTTT
CASSSIPSDRGRPQHF
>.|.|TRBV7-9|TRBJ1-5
TGTGCCAGCAGCACCTTCGTTGGAACCCAGCATTTT
CASSTFVGTQHF
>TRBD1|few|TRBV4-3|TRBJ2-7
TGCGCCAGCAGCCAAGATCGGACAGGGGTTAGCGAGCAGTACTTC
CASSQDRTGVSEQYF
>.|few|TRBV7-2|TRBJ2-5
TGTGCCAGCAGCTATGCCGGGACGGAGCAAGAGACCCAGTACTTC
CASSYAGTEQETQYF
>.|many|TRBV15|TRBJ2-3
TGTGCCACCAGCAGAGCGAATTATGGGGATACGCAGTATTTT
CATSRANYGDTQYF
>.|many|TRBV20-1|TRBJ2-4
TGCAGTGCTAGGCCCCCGGGGAACATTCAGTACTTC
CSARPPGNIQYF
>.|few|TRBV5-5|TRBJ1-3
TGTGCCAGCACCCGGACTCCCGGGGGATTGAGCTCTGGAAACACCATATATTTT
CASTRTPGGLSSGNTIYF